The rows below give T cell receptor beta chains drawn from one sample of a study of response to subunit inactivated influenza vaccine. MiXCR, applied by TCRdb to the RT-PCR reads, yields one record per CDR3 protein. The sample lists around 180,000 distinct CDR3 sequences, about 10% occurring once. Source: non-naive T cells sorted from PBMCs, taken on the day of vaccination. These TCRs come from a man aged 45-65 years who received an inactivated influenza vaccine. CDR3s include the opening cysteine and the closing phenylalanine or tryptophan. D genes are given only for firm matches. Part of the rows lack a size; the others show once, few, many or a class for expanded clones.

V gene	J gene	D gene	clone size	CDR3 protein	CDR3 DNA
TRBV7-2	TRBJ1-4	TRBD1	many	CASSSRQGFATNEKLFF	TGTGCCAGCAGCTCCCGACAGGGATTCGCAACTAATGAAAAACTGTTTTTT
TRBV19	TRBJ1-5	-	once	CASSIDSGSNQPQHF	TGTGCCAGTAGTATCGACAGCGGGAGCAATCAGCCCCAGCATTTT
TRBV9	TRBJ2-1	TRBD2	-	CASSVVDGTTYNEQFF	TGTGCCAGCAGCGTAGTGGACGGGACTACCTACAATGAGCAGTTCTTC
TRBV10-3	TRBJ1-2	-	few	CATGGQNYGYTF	TGTGCCACCGGAGGGCAAAACTATGGCTACACCTTC
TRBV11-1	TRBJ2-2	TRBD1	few	CASSSGQGAPGSPPGELFF	TGTGCCAGCAGCTCGGGACAGGGGGCGCCTGGGTCCCCCCCCGGGGAGCTGTTTTTT
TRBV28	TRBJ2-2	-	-	CASSVPPEIQGFTGELFF	TGTGCCAGCAGTGTCCCCCCCGAAATACAGGGTTTCACCGGGGAGCTGTTTTTT
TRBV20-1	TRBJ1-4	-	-	CSARVDEKLFF	TGCAGTGCTAGAGTAGATGAAAAACTGTTTTTT
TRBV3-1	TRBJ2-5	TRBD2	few	CASSQGLAGASETQYF	TGTGCCAGCAGCCAAGGACTAGCGGGAGCCTCAGAGACCCAGTACTTC
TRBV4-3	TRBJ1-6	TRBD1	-	CASSLSRTGNSPLHF	TGCGCCAGCAGCCTCAGCCGGACAGGGAATTCACCCCTCCACTTT
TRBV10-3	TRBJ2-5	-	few	CAIEQNKGETQYF	TGTGCCATCGAACAGAATAAGGGAGAGACCCAGTACTTC
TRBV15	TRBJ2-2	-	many	CATSSQGSTGELFF	TGTGCCACCAGCAGCCAGGGGTCCACCGGGGAGCTGTTTTTT
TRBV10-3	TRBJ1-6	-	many	CASRNQGRSPLHF	TGTGCCAGCAGGAATCAAGGGAGGTCACCCCTCCACTTT
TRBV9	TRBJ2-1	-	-	CASSVVGSSYNEQFF	TGTGCCAGCAGCGTAGTGGGGAGCTCCTACAATGAGCAGTTCTTC
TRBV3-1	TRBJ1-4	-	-	CASSQEGRKLFF	TGTGCCAGCAGCCAAGAGGGGCGAAAACTGTTTTTT
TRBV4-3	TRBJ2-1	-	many	CASSPTVGENEQFF	TGCGCCAGCAGCCCAACGGTCGGGGAAAATGAGCAGTTCTTC
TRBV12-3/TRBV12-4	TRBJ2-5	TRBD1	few	CASSETGDSETQYF	TGTGCCAGCAGTGAGACAGGGGACTCAGAGACCCAGTACTTC
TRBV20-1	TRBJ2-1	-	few	CSAYSYNEQFF	TGCAGTGCGTACTCCTACAATGAGCAGTTCTTC
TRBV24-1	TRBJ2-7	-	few	CATSDRAGGVYEQYF	TGTGCCACCAGTGATAGAGCAGGGGGGGTCTACGAGCAGTACTTC
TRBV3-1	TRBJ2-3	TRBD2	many	CASSQDWDASGASSNTQYF	TGTGCCAGCAGCCAAGATTGGGATGCTAGCGGAGCTTCTTCAAATACGCAGTATTTT
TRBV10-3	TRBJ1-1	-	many	CAISERGNTEAFF	TGTGCCATCAGTGAGAGGGGTAACACTGAAGCTTTCTTT
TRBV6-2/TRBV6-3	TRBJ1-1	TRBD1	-	CASSWQGATEAFF	TGTGCCAGCAGTTGGCAGGGGGCCACTGAAGCTTTCTTT
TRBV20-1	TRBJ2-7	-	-	CSARDLPRSYEQYF	TGCAGTGCTAGAGATCTTCCCCGATCCTACGAGCAGTACTTC
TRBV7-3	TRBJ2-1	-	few	CASSLNGRGRDEQFF	TGTGCCAGCAGCTTAAATGGAAGGGGGAGAGATGAGCAGTTCTTC
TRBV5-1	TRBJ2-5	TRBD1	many	CASSLGGGKETQYF	TGCGCCAGCAGCTTAGGGGGCGGAAAAGAGACCCAGTACTTC
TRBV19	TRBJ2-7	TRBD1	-	CASSGQGLYEQYF	TGTGCCAGTAGTGGACAGGGCCTATACGAGCAGTACTTC
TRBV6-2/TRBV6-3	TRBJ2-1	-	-	CASMVTGAAKEQFF	TGTGCCAGCATGGTTACGGGGGCGGCTAAGGAGCAGTTCTTC
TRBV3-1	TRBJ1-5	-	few	CASSQGPGADQPQHF	TGTGCCAGCAGCCAAGGACCGGGCGCTGATCAGCCCCAGCATTTT
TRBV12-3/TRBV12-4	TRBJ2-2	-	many	CASSFKFGELFF	TGTGCCAGCAGTTTCAAGTTCGGGGAGCTGTTTTTT
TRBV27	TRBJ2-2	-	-	CASTLKGDLRSGELFF	TGTGCCAGCACCCTCAAGGGGGATCTACGGTCCGGGGAGCTGTTTTTT
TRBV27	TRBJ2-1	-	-	CASSFRGRNEQFF	TGTGCCAGCAGTTTCAGAGGCCGGAATGAGCAGTTCTTC
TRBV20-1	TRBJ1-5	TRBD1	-	CSASGQGGQPQHF	TGCAGTGCTAGCGGGCAGGGGGGCCAGCCCCAGCATTTT